The T cell receptor beta chain under discussion was sequenced for a study of CD8+ T cells in alopecia areata (dated by TCRdb to the late 2010s). Context from the whole study: The study used high-throughput TCRbeta sequencing to examine T cell clonal expansion in alopecia areata, in both the C3H/HeJ mouse model and human patients. RNA came from the PAXgene miRNA kit for fixed scalp, the miRNeasy kit for PBMCs, and the RNeasy kit for mouse skin. Scalp tissue and sorted CD4+ and CD8+ peripheral blood T cells from patchy and totalis/universalis alopecia areata patients and from healthy controls were covered by human TCRbeta sequencing. immunoSEQ multiplex PCR using 35 Vbeta forward primers and 13 Jbeta reverse primers was used to amplify TCRbeta CDR3 regions. Clonality in the scalp was compared among normal scalp (n=4), patchy alopecia areata scalp (n=8), and alopecia totalis/universalis scalp (n=8).

Paper-wide results and their limitations: Lesional scalp, especially in alopecia totalis/universalis, showed higher clonality and more expanded CD8+ clones than normal scalp, suggesting antigenic drive. Unlike mouse skin, which is dominated by gammadelta T cells, normal human skin has resident alphabeta T cells that are also sequenced, and this complicates analysis of the scalp TCR repertoire. Compared with mice, TCR sequences shared between patients were less clear, possibly partly because of HLA diversity across the patient population.

This clone was seen once. The antigen it binds to is not known. The sample holds no much larger clone one base away, and base qualities are not on file. After PBMCs were isolated by density centrifugation and stained for CD3, CD4 and CD8, a FACSAria was used to sort CD4+ and CD8+ T cells. Unaffected controls provided scalp biopsies and blood samples. Library construction relied on the immunoSEQ multiplex PCR assay. For TCR sequencing, RNA was extracted from every sample and reverse transcribed into cDNA to serve as template. SuperScript III was used to make first-strand cDNA, primed with a 2:1 mix of oligo-dT and random hexamers. A synthetic immune receptor repertoire was used to assess amplification bias, and residual bias was removed computationally. The authors processed their data as follows. Raw reads were preprocessed to remove errors, and CDR3 was defined according to IMGT conventions as the region from the conserved cysteine to phenylalanine. Clonality was computed as 1 minus the Shannon entropy, with the entropy normalized by log2 of the number of productive unique TCRs. Whether scalp clones were CD4 or CD8 was inferred by matching scalp TCRbeta sequences against CD4 and CD8 repertoires sorted from blood. The table comes from immuneACCESS by way of TCRdb, which keeps in-frame sequences with V and J called. Part of the clones is missing from these tables; in studies checked, under half for an unresolved V gene and the rest for unknown reasons. That table is the source of V, J and clone size, and D and trimming were worked out from the DNA. The sample includes a few hundred thousand clones, with 56% observed a single time. The ten largest clonotypes hold nearly 5% of the sample.

From the cysteine up to the phenylalanine, the CDR3 has a length of 13 residues. The retained sequence is limited to the CDR3, 39 bases, with the frame set at the first base. The germline ends are 13 bases apart after V is trimmed by 4 bases and J by 4 bases. The germline V gene (reference sequence) sets CDR1 to GTSNPN and CDR2 to SVGIG. The rearranged segments are TRBV30 and TRBJ1-1; 6 matching bases give a weak D call of TRBD1. The receptor comes from a human donor in good health. The sequenced material came from CD8+ T cells sorted from blood. The DNA sequence follows: TGTGCCTGGAATGGGGGGCTTGGCACTGAAGCTTTCTTT. Its translation is CAWNGGLGTEAFF.